A single sample gave rise to the 23 T cell receptor beta chains below, sequenced in a study of T cell changes during pregnancy in multiple sclerosis. The table came from immunoSEQ multiplex PCR; TCRdb's copy has only in-frame clones and leaves some out. This table has fewer than 65,000 clones, more than 85% appearing once. Source: CD4+ T cells from peripheral blood mononuclear cells, taken after pregnancy. These receptors originate from a female donor with multiple sclerosis, enrolled in a pregnancy study.

The gene calls are TRBV6-4 and TRBJ1-1, with D unclear. The V gene lost 4 bases and the J gene lost 4 bases, with 10 bases spanning the gap. The CDR3 extends over 13 amino acids. CDR1 is MRHNA, CDR2 SNTAGT, per germline. DNA of the CDR3: TGTGCCAGCAGTGTCGAGACGGGCACTGAAGCTTTCTTT. Translated, it gives CASSVETGTEAFF.

This rearrangement joins TRBV15 to TRBJ2-3; 9 bases fit TRBD2. The CDR3 loop spans 15 amino acids. J lost 2 bases, V lost 5 bases, and 5 bases had no gene match. Germline-derived CDR1 and CDR2 are LNHNV and YYDKDF (reference sequence). CDR3 DNA sequence: TGTGCCACCAGCGTTCGACTAGCGGTCACAGATACGCAGTATTTT. This encodes CATSVRLAVTDTQYF.

The chain recombines TRBV4-3 with TRBJ2-7; TRBD2 matches at 8 bases. Germline CDR1 is LGHNA and CDR2 is YSLEER. CDR3 size: 16 residues. V was clipped by 0 bases and J by 2 bases; unmatched bases: 6. The CDR3 loop is CASSQDPSGGPYEQYF. In DNA form, the CDR3 reads TGCGCCAGCAGCCAAGATCCCAGCGGGGGACCCTACGAGCAGTACTTC.

The rearrangement joins TRBV9 to TRBJ1-2; D perhaps matches TRBD1 (5 bases). Trimming stripped 0 bases from V and 8 bases from J, with 26 bases between. Germline V CDR1 and CDR2: SGDLS, YYNGEE. The CDR3 has 18 amino acids. CDR3 residues: CASSVVTGDFTASKGYTF. The CDR3 bases are TGTGCCAGCAGCGTAGTAACAGGCGACTTCACGGCCTCTAAGGGCTACACCTTC.

The gene calls are TRBV7-2 and TRBJ1-2, with 9 bases matching TRBD1. The germline V gene encodes CDR1 SGHTA and CDR2 FQGNSA. The junction had 9 bases not matched to a gene; V was cut back by 5 bases and J by 5 bases. The CDR3 covers 15 residues. The chain's CDR3 is CASSPPGTGLYGYTF. CDR3 DNA sequence: TGTGCCAGCAGCCCTCCCGGGACAGGGCTATATGGCTACACCTTC.

The gene calls are TRBV7-9 and TRBJ2-7; 10 nucleotides match TRBD1. This CDR3 has 15 residues. Germline lookup yields CDR1 SEHNR and CDR2 FQNEAQ (reference sequence). V lost 6 bases to trimming and J lost 2 bases; unmatched junction nucleotides: 7. The CDR3 DNA is TGTGCCAGCAGGTCCCTTGGGACAGGGGCCTACGAGCAGTACTTC. Translated: CASRSLGTGAYEQYF.

The chain couples TRBV28 to TRBJ2-7, with 8 bases fitting TRBD1. This CDR3 spans 13 amino acids. The germline CDR1 and CDR2 sequences are MDHEN and SYDVKM. The V and J ends lost 6 bases and 2 bases, in that order; junction bases with no gene match: 3. The CDR3 loop is CASREQGAYEQYF. The CDR3 bases are TGTGCCAGCAGAGAACAGGGGGCCTACGAGCAGTACTTC.

The V gene is TRBV5-1, the J gene TRBJ2-3; TRBD2 matches 11 bases. CDR3 length: 17 amino acids. Germline V CDR1 and CDR2: SGHRS, YFSETQ. The V and J ends lost 2 bases and 0 bases, in that order; junction bases with no gene match: 5. Written as DNA, the CDR3 is TGCGCCAGCAGCTTCGGGACTAGCGGTCCTAGCACAGATACGCAGTATTTT. This sequence encodes CASSFGTSGPSTDTQYF.

The chain couples TRBV5-1 to TRBJ2-1; tentatively, D is TRBD2 (5 bases). CDR1 and CDR2 from the germline V gene are SGHRS and YFSETQ. This CDR3 has 14 amino acids. The ends were cut back, 0 bases at V and 5 bases at J, with 9 bases in the middle. As DNA, the CDR3 is TGCGCCAGCAGCTTGGGACTCGGGAACAATGAGCAGTTCTTC. Protein: CASSLGLGNNEQFF.

This chain connects TRBV10-1 to TRBJ2-7; 14 nucleotides match TRBD2. CDR3 size: 15 residues. Germline loops: CDR1 WNHNN, CDR2 SYGVQD (reference sequence). J was trimmed by 5 bases and V by 5 bases; bases with no gene match: 5. The CDR3 DNA is TGCGCCAGCAGTCGAGGGACTAGCGGGAGTAACGAGCAGTACTTC. Translated, it gives CASSRGTSGSNEQYF.

The chain recombines TRBV4-2 with TRBJ1-4; D might be TRBD1 (6 bases). This CDR3 comprises 15 residues. Trimming shortened V by 4 bases and J by 8 bases, and 17 bases separated the two germline ends. Germline V gene data show CDR1 as LGHNA and CDR2 as YNFKEQ. The CDR3, as DNA: TGTGCCAGCAGCCCGGTGGGGGCAATTGGAGAAAAACTGTTTTTT. It translates to CASSPVGAIGEKLFF.

Only one count was recorded for this clone. This chain joins TRBV5-1 and TRBJ2-7; 7 bases map to TRBD1. With V trimmed by 1 base and J by 3 bases, 7 bases remained unmatched. This CDR3 is built from 15 residues. From germline, CDR1 is SGHRS and CDR2 YFSETQ. The chain's CDR3 is CASSLFSGGNYEQYF. The CDR3 nucleotides are TGCGCCAGCAGCTTGTTTTCAGGGGGTAACTACGAGCAGTACTTC.

This sequence joins TRBV5-4 and TRBJ2-5, with D unresolved. Deletions cut 1 base from V and 2 bases from J, with 9 bases between. Per germline, CDR1 SGHNT and CDR2 YYREEE (reference sequence). The CDR3 loop spans 14 amino acids. The CDR3 is CASSLPSRQETQYF. The CDR3 DNA is TGTGCCAGCAGCTTGCCGTCCAGACAAGAGACCCAGTACTTC.

The chain joins TRBV14 to TRBJ1-1; D gene unclear. The germline V and J ends were trimmed by 3 bases and 4 bases, with 9 bases remaining between them. CDR1 and CDR2 (germline): SGHDN, FVKESK. CDR3 size: 13 residues. Here the CDR3 DNA reads TGTGCCAGCAGCCAGGAGAGGGTCACTGAAGCTTTCTTT. It translates to CASSQERVTEAFF. Complete variable domain (other parts from reference TRBV14 and TRBJ1-1): EAGVTQFPSHSVIEKGQTVTLRCDPISGHDNLYWYRRVMGKEIKFLLHFVKESKQDESGMPNNRFLAERTGGTYSTLKVQPAELEDSGVYFCASSQERVTEAFFGQGTRLTVV.

The rearrangement uses TRBV7-2 and TRBJ2-3, with D possibly being TRBD2 (7 bases). The V gene lost 10 bases and the J gene lost 4 bases, with 18 bases spanning the gap. The germline CDR1 and CDR2 sequences are SGHTA and FQGNSA. This CDR3 is 14 amino acids long. CDR3 residues: CAIRQQGGSDTQYF. DNA of the CDR3: TGTGCCATCCGGCAACAGGGAGGGTCAGATACGCAGTATTTT.

This chain links TRBV28 with TRBJ2-6; D is perhaps TRBD1 (6 bases). V lost 5 bases and J lost 5, with 13 bases in between. The CDR3 length is 15 residues. Germline assignment: CDR1 MDHEN and CDR2 SYDVKM. In nucleotides, the CDR3 is TGTGCCAGCAGTGGGAAGCAGGGGTGGGCCAACGTCCTGACTTTC. Translated, it gives CASSGKQGWANVLTF.

The genes are TRBV18 and TRBJ2-5, with D possibly matching TRBD1 (5 bases). V lost 6 bases to trimming and J lost 1 base, with 12 bases between them. Germline V gene lookup returns CDR1 KGHSH and CDR2 LQKENI. CDR3 size: 14 residues. The CDR3 spells CASSRQTFQETQYF. The CDR3 DNA reads TGTGCCAGCTCGAGACAGACCTTCCAAGAGACCCAGTACTTC.

This chain uses TRBV9 with TRBJ2-5; tentative D call: TRBD2 (7 bases). In germline, CDR1 is SGDLS, CDR2 YYNGEE. The CDR3 has 15 residues. V lost 0 bases and J 6 bases, leaving 15 bases between the germline ends. The CDR3 nucleotides are TGTGCCAGCAGCGTAGGGGGAGGGGGAATGCAGACCCAGTACTTC. Translating it yields CASSVGGGGMQTQYF.

This chain joins TRBV7-2 and TRBJ2-5; 10 positions match TRBD1. The V gene's germline CDR1 is SGHTA and CDR2 FQGNSA. The CDR3 runs 16 residues. V lost 0 bases and J lost 4; bases outside the gene matches: 5. The CDR3 DNA reads as TGTGCCAGCAGCTTAGCGGGGACAGGGGTTAGAGAGACCCAGTACTTC. Encoded protein: CASSLAGTGVRETQYF.

The chain is built from TRBV16 and TRBJ2-7, with TRBD1 matching over 8 bases. The V segment lost 1 base and the J segment 5 bases; nucleotides outside the gene matches: 7. This CDR3 spans 15 amino acids. The germline CDR1 and CDR2 sequences are KGHSY and FQNENV. In DNA form, the CDR3 reads TGTGCCAGCAGCCAATTGGCCCAGGGGGCGAACGAGCAGTACTTC. Encoded protein: CASSQLAQGANEQYF.

This CDR3 is CASSPGTDKRKLFF. CDR3 coding DNA: TGTGCCAGTAGTCCCGGGACAGACAAAAGAAAACTGTTTTTT. This chain joins TRBV19 and TRBJ1-4, with 7 bases that match TRBD1. The germline gives CDR1 LNHDA, CDR2 SQIVND (reference sequence). V lost 5 bases, J lost 10 bases, and 10 bases stayed unmatched. The CDR3 has 14 residues.

CDR3 protein: CASSLGPDISIQYF. DNA of the CDR3: TGCGCCAGCAGCTTGGGTCCAGATATAAGCATTCAGTACTTC. The chain combines TRBV5-1 with TRBJ2-4; unclear D gene. Germline values: CDR1 SGHRS, CDR2 YFSETQ. The V end lost 0 bases, the J end lost 9 bases, and 13 bases lay between the germline ends. This CDR3 has 14 amino acids.

The chain joins TRBV4-3 to TRBJ2-1; D gene ambiguous. CDR1 is LGHNA and CDR2 is YSLEER in the germline V gene. Trimming left V 3 bases short and J 7 bases short, with 10 bases between. CDR3 length: 13 amino acids. CDR3 in DNA: TGCGCCAGCAGCCATGCTAGAGGAAATGAGCAGTTCTTC. This codes for CASSHARGNEQFF.